Below, 9 T cell receptor beta chains from the same sample are listed, as sequenced in a study of shared clonotypes between healthy human individuals. Sequencing was performed with immunoSEQ multiplex PCR; in TCRdb, only in-frame clones are kept and a portion is missing. The sample includes a few million clones, approximately 96% seen only once; the top ten take around 0.13%. Sequencing was carried out using naive CD4+ T cells sorted from blood. Subset noted: CD45RA+ positively selected. Source of these receptors: a man aged 18 to 30 in good health.

This sequence joins TRBV5-1 and TRBJ2-2, with 9 bases matching TRBD2. This CDR3 is built from 16 residues. J was trimmed by 2 bases and V by 4 bases; bases with no gene match: 6. CDR1 is SGHRS and CDR2 is YFSETQ in the germline V gene. The CDR3 bases are TGCGCCAGCAGCGTACGCGGGGGGGCCAACACCGGGGAGCTGTTTTTT. It specifies CASSVRGGANTGELFF. The full variable domain, with the rest looked up from reference TRBV5-1 and TRBJ2-2, is KAGVTQTPRYLIKTRGQQVTLSCSPISGHRSVSWYQQTPGQGLQFLFEYFSETQRNKGNFPGRFSGRQFSNSRSEMNVSTLELGDSALYLCASSVRGGANTGELFFGEGSRLTVL.

This clone was seen once. The J gene is TRBJ2-1, the V gene TRBV6-5; D might be TRBD2 (6 bases). V lost 2 bases, J lost 1 base, and 12 bases lay in between. Germline CDR1 MNHEY, CDR2 SVGAGI. This CDR3 spans 16 amino acids. CDR3 in amino acids: CASSYGGTYSYNEQFF. The CDR3 bases are TGTGCCAGCAGTTACGGGGGGACTTATTCCTACAATGAGCAGTTCTTC.

This rearrangement joins TRBV6-1 to TRBJ2-5; 11 nucleotides line up with TRBD2. The CDR3 runs 18 residues. V lost 3 bases to trimming and J lost 4 bases; unmatched junction nucleotides: 13. Germline loops: CDR1 MNHNS, CDR2 SASEGT. In DNA form, the CDR3 reads TGTGCCAGCAGTGAGACCGGACTAGCGGGTGGCTACCGAGAGACCCAGTACTTC. Translation: CASSETGLAGGYRETQYF.

To note about this clone: Other DNA sequences of this sample code for an identical CDR3. V and J are TRBV29-1 and TRBJ2-7; the D gene is possibly TRBD1 (6 bases). The V end lost 7 bases, the J end lost 1 base, and 11 bases lay between the germline ends. The V gene's germline CDR1 is SQVTM and CDR2 ANQGSEA. This CDR3 is built from 12 residues. In DNA, the CDR3 is TGCAGCGCCATCGGACAGTCCTACGAGCAGTACTTC. It is translated as CSAIGQSYEQYF.

The V and J genes are TRBV7-8 and TRBJ2-1; 10 bases fit TRBD2. Germline-derived CDR1 and CDR2 are SGHVS and FQNEAQ. The CDR3 runs to 14 residues. V shed 7 bases, J shed 6 bases, and the junction held 6 bases outside the gene matches. The CDR3 loop reads CASKPGLASNEQFF. The CDR3 region has the DNA TGTGCCAGCAAGCCGGGACTAGCGTCCAATGAGCAGTTCTTC.

The chain joins TRBV7-2 to TRBJ2-5, with 7 nucleotides matching TRBD2. This CDR3 is 17 amino acids long. J was trimmed by 5 bases and V by 0 bases; bases with no gene match: 12. Per germline, CDR1 SGHTA and CDR2 FQGNSA. In DNA form, the CDR3 reads TGTGCCAGCAGCTTAGCGGGAGTGGGAGGGTCCTGGGAGACCCAGTACTTC. This sequence encodes CASSLAGVGGSWETQYF.

The rearrangement uses TRBV25-1 and TRBJ2-1; the match to TRBD1 covers 8 bases. The germline gives CDR1 MGHDK, CDR2 SYGVNS. Trimming at V came to 0 bases and at J to 2 bases, leaving 3 bases not matched to a gene. The CDR3 extends over 16 amino acids. CDR3 in amino acids: CASSEYGQGTYNEQFF. For the CDR3, the DNA is TGTGCCAGCAGTGAATATGGACAGGGCACCTACAATGAGCAGTTCTTC.

The V and J genes are TRBV9 and TRBJ2-6, with D perhaps TRBD1 (5 bases). This CDR3 region has 20 residues. Germline V CDR1 and CDR2: SGDLS, YYNGEE. Trimming took 4 bases from V and 1 from J, leaving 24 bases between them. CDR3 amino acids: CASSPVQGTSGSSGANVLTF. CDR3 sequence (DNA): TGTGCCAGCAGCCCCGTCCAGGGAACATCCGGATCTTCTGGGGCCAACGTCCTGACTTTC.

The chain uses TRBV30 and TRBJ1-3; D gene ambiguous. Germline CDR1 and CDR2: GTSNPN and SVGIG (reference sequence). V was pared by 7 bases and J by 4 bases, with 11 bases between. CDR3 length equals 12 residues. Here the CDR3 DNA reads TGTGCCTCTAACTCCGGAGGAAACACCATATATTTT. Translated: CASNSGGNTIYF.